A single sample gave rise to the 30 T cell receptor beta chains below, sequenced in a study of T cell repertoires in cytomegalovirus infection. Their antigens remain unidentified. TCRdb reprocessed the reads with MiXCR, giving one entry per CDR3 protein. The sample records 650,000 to 900,000 distinct CDR3 sequences, around a third being singletons. Source: cultured CD8+ T cells from PBMCs, taken from culture after CMV antigen stimulation. The receptors come from a human donor in good health (CMV status not recorded). Some clones in this sample may be carry-over from other donors' samples.

The rearrangement links TRBV7-9 to TRBJ2-1; 8 bases are shared with TRBD2. The germline CDR1 and CDR2 sequences are SEHNR and FQNEAQ (reference sequence). After removal of 4 bases from V and 3 bases from J, the junction contained 11 bases not matched to a gene. This CDR3 region has 17 residues. CDR3 sequence reads: CASSSVNSRGGYNEQFF. CDR3 in DNA: TGTGCCAGCAGCTCCGTAAACTCCCGGGGGGGCTACAATGAGCAGTTCTTC.

This clonotype has more than one count but fewer than ten. The CDR3 coding sequence is TGCAGTGCTAGAGATTCTGCACTAGCGCTATACAATGAGCAGTTCTTC. Translation: CSARDSALALYNEQFF. The chain couples TRBV20-1 to TRBJ2-1; 7 nucleotides agree with TRBD2. Germline trimming cut 0 bases from V and 4 bases from J; bases unmatched to any gene: 9. CDR3 length: 16 residues. Germline assignment: CDR1 DFQATT and CDR2 SNEGSKA (reference sequence).

The CDR3 spells CASNLGGGTDTQYF. Written as DNA, the CDR3 is TGTGCCTCTAATCTCGGGGGCGGCACAGATACGCAGTATTTT. This sequence joins TRBV6-6 and TRBJ2-3; TRBD1 or TRBD2 may be the D gene (6 bases each). Germline CDR1 reads MNHNY; CDR2 reads SVGAGI (reference sequence). CDR3 length: 14 residues. V lost 11 bases, J lost 1 base, and 16 bases lay in between.

This clonotype occurred a few times. The rearrangement links TRBV12-3 or TRBV12-4 to TRBJ2-3; the match to TRBD1 covers 9 bases. The junction had 12 bases not matched to a gene; V was cut back by 5 bases and J by 0 bases. This CDR3 contains 18 residues. The CDR3 protein is CASSLMWDRDGSTDTQYF. The CDR3 DNA reads as TGTGCCAGCAGTCTGATGTGGGACAGGGATGGAAGCACAGATACGCAGTATTTT.

J is TRBJ1-2 and V is TRBV27; D gene uncertain. Germline V gives CDR1 MNHEY, CDR2 SMNVEV (reference sequence). V was cut by 5 bases and J by 0 bases, with 19 bases left in between. The CDR3 is 17 residues long. DNA for the CDR3: TGTGCCAGCAGTCCCCTTGGAAAGATACGGACTAACTATGGCTACACCTTC. This translates into CASSPLGKIRTNYGYTF.

With respect to this clonotype: One end of the junction varies from germline; a read error may be responsible. The chain recombines TRBV7-6 with TRBJ2-3; D is uncertain. CDR1 and CDR2 (germline): SGHVS, FNYEAQ. This CDR3 has 12 amino acids. Here the CDR3 reads CVSSPGTDTQYF. The CDR3, as DNA: TGTGTCAGCAGTCCTGGGACAGATACGCAGTATTTT.

The J gene is TRBJ2-1, the V gene TRBV9, with D unclear. This CDR3 contains 17 residues. V lost 2 bases to trimming and J lost 0 bases, with 15 bases between them. Germline V CDR1 and CDR2: SGDLS, YYNGEE. The CDR3 loop reads CASSVAAFPGSYNEQFF. CDR3 DNA: TGTGCCAGCAGCGTGGCAGCCTTTCCTGGCTCCTACAATGAGCAGTTCTTC.

The chain carries TRBV6-1 and TRBJ2-7, with 9 bases lining up with TRBD1. The V and J ends lost 5 bases and 7 bases, in that order; junction bases with no gene match: 12. The CDR3 is 15 amino acids. From germline, CDR1 is MNHNS and CDR2 SASEGT. The CDR3 here is CASSPPGTGTREQYF. The DNA for the CDR3 is TGTGCCAGCAGTCCCCCCGGGACAGGGACTCGGGAGCAGTACTTC.

This clonotype came up a few times. The chain couples TRBV10-3 to TRBJ2-1; a possible D gene is TRBD2 (6 bases). This CDR3 is 13 amino acids long. V gave up 6 bases and J gave up 5 bases, with 11 bases separating them. CDR1 is ENHRY, CDR2 SYGVKD, per germline. The CDR3 reads CAISLAANNEQFF. As DNA, the CDR3 is TGTGCCATCAGCTTAGCGGCTAACAATGAGCAGTTCTTC.

This clonotype was counted only a few times. The genes are TRBV2 and TRBJ2-3; weak D call: TRBD1 (6 bases). The CDR3 covers 16 residues. From germline, CDR1 is SNHLY and CDR2 FYNNEI. V was trimmed by 2 bases and J by 0 bases, leaving 12 bases between them. As DNA, the CDR3 is TGTGCCAGCAGTGAAAGACAGGTTTCTAGCACAGATACGCAGTATTTT. Protein product: CASSERQVSSTDTQYF. The full variable domain, rest sourced from reference TRBV2 and TRBJ2-3, is EPEVTQTPSHQVTQMGQEVILRCVPISNHLYFYWYRQILGQKVEFLVSFYNNEISEKSEIFDDQFSVERPDGSNFTLKIRSTKLEDSAMYFCASSERQVSSTDTQYFGPGTRLTVL.

There are many counts of this clonotype. The J gene is TRBJ1-2, the V gene TRBV7-8, with 8 bases identical to TRBD1. Germline values: CDR1 SGHVS, CDR2 FQNEAQ. This CDR3 has 15 amino acids. Trimming at V came to 4 bases and at J to 0 bases, leaving 4 bases not matched to a gene. This CDR3 is CASSWGQATNYGYTF. The CDR3 region has the DNA TGTGCCAGCAGCTGGGGACAGGCCACTAACTATGGCTACACCTTC.

The chain employs TRBV7-9 and TRBJ1-2; D ambiguous. V was clipped by 11 bases and J by 8 bases, with 15 bases between them. The germline V gene has CDR1 SEHNR and CDR2 FQNEAQ (reference sequence). The CDR3 totals 11 residues. CDR3 in amino acids: CAPDLSKGYTF. The CDR3 coding sequence is TGTGCCCCGGACTTGTCGAAGGGCTACACCTTC.

The J gene is TRBJ2-7, the V gene TRBV6-2 or TRBV6-3; no clear D gene. Trimming stripped 0 bases from V and 3 bases from J, with 12 bases between. The CDR3 has 15 residues. CDR1 and CDR2 from the germline V gene are MNHEY and SVGEGT. The CDR3 DNA follows: TGTGCCAGCAGTTACTCCTCCGCTATGTTCTACGAGCAGTACGTC. Protein product: CASSYSSAMFYEQYV.

The chain joins TRBV12-3 or TRBV12-4 to TRBJ2-2; D ambiguous. V lost 4 bases and J 0 bases, leaving 12 bases between the germline ends. The CDR3 is 16 residues long. The CDR3: CASSWGMVANTGELFF. CDR3 DNA sequence: TGTGCCAGCAGTTGGGGTATGGTCGCGAACACCGGGGAGCTGTTTTTT.

V is TRBV6-2 or TRBV6-3 and J is TRBJ2-1; the D is unclear. V was shortened by 2 bases and J by 2 bases, with 13 bases between the two germline ends. In germline, CDR1 is MNHEY, CDR2 SVGEGT. The CDR3 is 16 residues long. CDR3 in amino acids: CASSYDPTGAYNEQFF. CDR3 DNA sequence: TGTGCCAGCAGTTACGATCCTACTGGTGCCTACAATGAGCAGTTCTTC.

This rearrangement joins TRBV4-1 to TRBJ1-1; 7 nucleotides match TRBD1. Germline assignment: CDR1 MGHRA and CDR2 YSYEKL. The CDR3 contains 13 residues. Trimming took 7 bases from V and 4 from J; bases not matched to a gene: 6. The CDR3 region is CASTGGIGTEAFF. In nucleotides, the CDR3 is TGCGCCAGCACAGGGGGAATCGGCACTGAAGCTTTCTTT.

The genes are TRBV7-8 and TRBJ1-1, with D maybe TRBD1 (5 bases). The CDR3 is 14 residues long. The V gene lost 1 base and the J gene lost 7 bases, with 13 bases spanning the gap. Germline CDR1 and CDR2: SGHVS and FQNEAQ. CDR3 loop: CASSLEPGLREAFF. The DNA of the CDR3 is TGTGCCAGCAGCTTAGAGCCGGGGCTCCGTGAAGCTTTCTTT.

In this sample, this clonotype turned up many times. The rearrangement uses TRBV12-3 or TRBV12-4 and TRBJ2-2, with TRBD1 identical over 10 bases. The CDR3 contains 18 residues. V was pared by 6 bases and J by 1 base, with 11 bases of the junction left unmatched. The CDR3 reads CASSWGTGATLNTGELFF. The CDR3, as DNA: TGTGCCAGCAGCTGGGGGACAGGGGCGACATTGAACACCGGGGAGCTGTTTTTT.

This clonotype showed up just a few times. The chain joins TRBV27 to TRBJ2-3; no definite D call. Trimming took off 5 bases at V and 0 bases at J, with 9 bases between the two ends. The CDR3 loop spans 14 amino acids. Germline V CDR1 and CDR2: MNHEY, SMNVEV (reference sequence). The CDR3 coding sequence is TGTGCCAGCAGTCTCCGTCCAAGCACAGATACGCAGTATTTT. Protein sequence: CASSLRPSTDTQYF.

The V call is TRBV9, the J call TRBJ2-1; a weak D match, TRBD2 (6 bases). V shed 0 bases and J shed 1 base, with 14 bases lying between them. Germline loops: CDR1 SGDLS, CDR2 YYNGEE. This CDR3 has 17 amino acids. This CDR3 reads CASSVASRGGSYNEQFF. The CDR3 DNA reads as TGTGCCAGCAGCGTAGCCTCCCGGGGAGGTTCCTACAATGAGCAGTTCTTC.

This clonotype occurred many times. This rearrangement joins TRBV7-2 to TRBJ1-5; possible D gene TRBD1, 5 bases. The CDR3 extends over 15 amino acids. V was trimmed by 1 base and J by 3 bases, leaving 10 bases between them. Germline-derived CDR1 and CDR2 are SGHTA and FQGNSA. The CDR3 loop is CASSLGGTHNQPQHF. The CDR3, as DNA: TGTGCCAGCAGCTTAGGCGGGACCCACAATCAGCCCCAGCATTTT. Full variable domain (missing parts from reference TRBV7-2 and TRBJ1-5): GAGVSQSPSNKVTEKGKDVELRCDPISGHTALYWYRQSLGQGLEFLIYFQGNSAPDKSGLPSDRFSAERTGGSVSTLTIQRTQQEDSAVYLCASSLGGTHNQPQHFGDGTRLSIL.

This clonotype was seen a few times. This rearrangement joins TRBV7-9 to TRBJ2-1, with D possibly matching TRBD1 (6 bases). The V end was cut by 5 bases, the J end by 9 bases, with 14 bases between. Germline values: CDR1 SEHNR, CDR2 FQNEAQ (reference sequence). The CDR3 has 13 residues. CDR3 DNA sequence: TGTGCCAGCAGCCACCAGGGGTGGCGTGAGCAGTTCTTC. Translation: CASSHQGWREQFF. The complete variable domain, with remaining parts taken from reference TRBV7-9 and TRBJ2-1, reads DTGVSQNPRHKITKRGQNVTFRCDPISEHNRLYWYRQTLGQGPEFLTYFQNEAQLEKSRLLSDRFSAERPKGSFSTLEIQRTEQGDSAMYLCASSHQGWREQFFGPGTRLTVL.

The sample holds many counts of this clonotype. The genes are TRBV11-2 and TRBJ1-1; no definite D call. This CDR3 has 13 amino acids. Germline V gives CDR1 SGHAT, CDR2 FQNNGV. V was trimmed by 2 bases and J by 4 bases, leaving 8 bases between them. CDR3 region: CASSLISATEAFF. CDR3 DNA sequence: TGTGCCAGCAGCTTAATTTCGGCCACTGAAGCTTTCTTT. The full variable domain, in which reference TRBV11-2 and TRBJ1-1 provide the parts outside the CDR3, is EAGVAQSPRYKIIEKRQSVAFWCNPISGHATLYWYQQILGQGPKLLIQFQNNGVVDDSQLPKDRFSAERLKGVDSTLKIQPAKLEDSAVYLCASSLISATEAFFGQGTRLTVV.

This chain connects TRBV27 to TRBJ2-7, with 7 bases that match TRBD2. The trim removed 10 bases at V and 4 bases at J, leaving 7 bases unmatched. Germline assignment: CDR1 MNHEY and CDR2 SMNVEV (reference sequence). The CDR3 is made up of 12 amino acids. CDR3 bases: TGTGCCACCAGGCGGGGGTCGTACGAGCAGTACTTC. Protein product: CATRRGSYEQYF.

This clonotype was recorded at least ten times. The CDR3, as DNA: TGTGCCAGCAGCTTAGGGGTCAAACCAACTAATGAAAAACTGTTTTTT. This gives the protein CASSLGVKPTNEKLFF. The chain carries TRBV7-8 and TRBJ1-4; D gene unclear. CDR1 and CDR2 from the germline V gene are SGHVS and FQNEAQ. There are 16 residues in the CDR3. With 1 base removed from V and 0 bases from J, the gap between germline ends came to 9 bases.

Note on this clonotype: A much larger clone is a single base away; this may be a read error. This rearrangement joins TRBV11-2 to TRBJ2-1; 7 bases line up with TRBD1. The CDR3 contains 16 residues. Germline V gene data show CDR1 as SGHAT and CDR2 as FQNNGV. Trimming at V came to 0 bases and at J to 8 bases, leaving 10 bases not matched to a gene. The CDR3 loop reads CASSLDPRQGFDEQFF. CDR3 coding DNA: TGTGCCAGCAGCTTAGACCCGAGACAGGGATTTGATGAGCAGTTCTTC.

This clonotype was picked up many times. The chain uses TRBV7-2 and TRBJ1-1, with D maybe TRBD1 (5 bases). Looked up from germline, CDR1 is SGHTA and CDR2 is FQGNSA. This CDR3 region has 14 residues. V was trimmed by 6 bases and J by 5 bases, leaving 16 bases between them. In DNA, the CDR3 is TGTGCCAGCAGTCCAGCCAGGGTGGGAACTGAAGCTTTCTTT. Protein: CASSPARVGTEAFF.

This clonotype was seen only once. The J gene is TRBJ2-3, the V gene TRBV10-3; maybe TRBD2 (6 bases). With 4 bases removed from V and 2 bases from J, the gap between germline ends came to 19 bases. The CDR3 loop spans 17 amino acids. Germline values: CDR1 ENHRY, CDR2 SYGVKD. CDR3 coding DNA: TGTGCCATCAGTGGCCCCGTGGGCGGGAAAGTCACAGATACGCAGTATTTT. It translates to CAISGPVGGKVTDTQYF.

V and J are TRBV28 and TRBJ1-2; D call uncertain. The V gene lost 2 bases and the J gene lost 3 bases, with 13 bases spanning the gap. The CDR3 is 15 residues long. The germline V gene has CDR1 MDHEN and CDR2 SYDVKM. The CDR3: CASSLRTNSYYGYTF. The CDR3 DNA sequence: TGTGCCAGCAGTTTACGGACCAACAGTTACTATGGCTACACCTTC.

This clonotype was detected a few times. This chain joins TRBV20-1 and TRBJ2-5; maybe TRBD2 (6 bases). Germline V CDR1 and CDR2: DFQATT, SNEGSKA (reference sequence). Trimming shortened V by 0 bases and J by 5 bases, and 16 bases separated the two germline ends. The CDR3 covers 15 residues. CDR3: CSARELTNGGETQYF. The CDR3 DNA reads as TGCAGTGCTAGAGAGCTTACCAATGGGGGGGAGACCCAGTACTTC.